Listed below are T cell receptor beta chains from one sample, sequenced in a study of circulating CD8 cells and anti-PD-1 response in melanoma. TCRdb fed the reads into MiXCR, producing one record per CDR3 protein. The profile covers about 220 distinct CDR3 sequences, with around 8.1% appearing a single time and approximately 65% taken by the ten largest. The sequencing here drew on CD8+ T cells from PBMCs, taken at baseline or after one month of anti-PD-1 therapy (not recorded which). These receptors were obtained from a human donor with melanoma. The CDR3 runs from the conserved cysteine through the conserved F or W.

j_call v_call cdr3_aa
TRBJ2-5 TRBV28 CASSLRTSGRARTQYF
TRBJ2-1 TRBV28 CASSLATDTYNEQFF
TRBJ1-5 TRBV2 CASREGTGGFQPQHF
TRBJ2-1 TRBV28 CASSFFEGNYNEQFF
TRBJ2-1 TRBV7-9 CASSLALAGAAYNEQFF
TRBJ2-1 TRBV4-3 CASSQDYPGIYNEQFF
TRBJ2-3 TRBV7-3 CASSRLARGTDTQYF
TRBJ2-2 TRBV29-1 CSVEEPRGLRGTGELFF
TRBJ1-1 TRBV25-1 CASSRGNTEAFF
TRBJ2-7 TRBV28 CASSLAAGGFEQYF
TRBJ2-7 TRBV2 CASSEWTGRSDEQYF
TRBJ2-3 TRBV4-1 CASSQVGGGKYF
TRBJ2-1 TRBV28 CASGGYGGPDNEQFF
TRBJ2-7 TRBV27 CASSFQTKLAGRPYEQYF
TRBJ2-1 TRBV28 CASSLGTGYNEQFF
TRBJ2-7 TRBV28 CASSEQEITYEQYF
TRBJ2-5 TRBV25-1 CASSEFTTGTQETQYF
TRBJ2-3 TRBV7-3 CASSRLALSTDTQYF
TRBJ1-1 TRBV6-5 CASSYGGQRAEAFF
TRBJ2-7 TRBV28 CASRSGFGGLYEQYF
TRBJ2-7 TRBV29-1 CSVLAETYEQYF
TRBJ2-7 TRBV28 CATGAGEAAYEQYF
TRBJ2-1 TRBV2 CASQKGTSGRNEQFF
TRBJ2-7 TRBV28 CASSLFGFRTSEQYF
TRBJ2-3 TRBV7-3 CASSRLASNTDTQYF
TRBJ2-7 TRBV14 CASSLLDKKIAYEQYF
TRBJ2-7 TRBV29-1 CSVEAGGYYEQYF
TRBJ2-1 TRBV27 CASSRPGGFF
TRBJ2-1 TRBV12-3/TRBV12-4 CASRPDSNEQFF
TRBJ2-1 TRBV19 CASSTWRVSSYNEQFF
TRBJ1-2 TRBV29-1 CSVKGGANYGYTF
TRBJ2-7 TRBV28 CASRGLADRYEQYF
TRBJ2-5 TRBV28 CASSSGRTGRGETQYF
TRBJ2-5 TRBV28 CASSFKEARGETQYF
TRBJ1-3 TRBV2 CASSEGLNSGNTIYF
TRBJ2-2 TRBV12-3/TRBV12-4 CASSLGFATTGELFF
TRBJ2-7 TRBV28 CASSLSSGTSPKEQYF
TRBJ2-3 TRBV19 CASSISGSPDTQYF
TRBJ2-4 TRBV4-1 CASSQDSGVGKNIQYF
TRBJ2-3 TRBV28 CASSLQGGHDADTQYF
TRBJ2-2 TRBV9 CASSVKRASGNTRELFF
TRBJ1-5 TRBV28 CASSLDREVQPQHF
TRBJ2-7 TRBV28 CASSLLELTYEQYF
TRBJ2-6 TRBV28 CASSFGGANVLTF
TRBJ2-7 TRBV28 CASSSPYTGDEQYF
TRBJ2-3 TRBV28 CASSRTSGTADTQYF
TRBJ1-1 TRBV28 CASTPRFGLGDTEAFF